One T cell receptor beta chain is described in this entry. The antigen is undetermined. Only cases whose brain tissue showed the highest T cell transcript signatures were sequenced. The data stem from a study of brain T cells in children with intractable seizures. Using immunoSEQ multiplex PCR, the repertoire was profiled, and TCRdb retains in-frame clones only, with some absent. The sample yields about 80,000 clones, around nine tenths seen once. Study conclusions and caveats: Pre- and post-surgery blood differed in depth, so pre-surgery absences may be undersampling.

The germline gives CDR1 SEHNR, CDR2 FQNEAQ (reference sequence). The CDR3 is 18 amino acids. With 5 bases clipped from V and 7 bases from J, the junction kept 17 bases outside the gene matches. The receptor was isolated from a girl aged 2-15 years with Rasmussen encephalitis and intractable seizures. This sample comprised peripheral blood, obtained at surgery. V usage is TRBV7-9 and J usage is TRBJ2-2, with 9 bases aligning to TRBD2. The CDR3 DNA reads TGTGCCAGCAGCCCCTCTGCGGGAGGGCCTAAGAAGAACGGGGAGCTGTTTTTT. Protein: CASSPSAGGPKKNGELFF.